This record looks at one TCR beta chain sequence and its context. As handled by the study authors: It was from reference gene primer amplification that nucleated cell counts were estimated. The protocol was immunoSEQ multiplex PCR, while the TCRdb copy is restricted to in-frame clones and leaves out a portion. V and J calls and clone size are given by that table; D and trimming were obtained from the DNA. This sample has about 200,000 clones, with roughly 86% found just once. CDR1 and CDR2 (germline): MNHNS, SASEGT. V shed 2 bases and J shed 8 bases, with 8 bases lying between them. This CDR3 contains 12 residues. These data come from a study of blood T cell repertoires in COVID-19. About the research overall: Material from acute and convalescent COVID-19 was sourced from the United States, Italy and Spain. The cDNA or gDNA used as material had been derived from T cells, B-cell-depleted T cells, or PBMCs.

The chain employs TRBV6-1 and TRBJ2-3, with D uncertain. This TCR was recovered from a woman in her 40s with acute or convalescent COVID-19. Input material: peripheral blood. The CDR3 bases are TGTGCCAGCAGTGAACCCCAGGCTACGCAGTATTTT. It specifies CASSEPQATQYF.